This TCR beta chain was sequenced for a study of cytomegalovirus exposure and HLA in healthy donors. Study outcomes and limitations: Apparent HLA restriction characterized most CMV-associated TCR beta chains in a later analysis. With later analysis, a missense DCLRE1C variant became linked to TCR beta V- and J-gene trimming. Among the CMV-associated chains, three were confirmed in vitro as specific for CMV antigens.

V shed 3 bases, J shed 4 bases, and the junction held 2 bases outside the gene matches. Germline CDR1 is SGHDN and CDR2 is FVKESK. The CDR3 covers 13 residues. A multiplex PCR was run with 60 Vbeta primers and 13 Jbeta primers. Per the study methods: Among the unique TCR beta chains that a later analysis counted, 70 million to 85 million in all, approximately 12 million were shared. TCRdb's copy holds only in-frame clones and misses some; the assay was immunoSEQ multiplex PCR. That table gives V, J and clone size, and the DNA gave D and trimming. The data contain roughly 98,000 clones, about three quarters of them seen just once; the ten biggest clones take up about 1.5%. Comments on this clone: Its antigen remains unknown.

What was sequenced was PBMCs. This chain joins TRBV14 and TRBJ1-2, with 7 bases that match TRBD1. This TCR derives from a man aged 35-49 years in good health and CMV-seronegative. The CDR3 is CASSHGTVYGYTF. In nucleotides, the CDR3 is TGTGCCAGCAGCCATGGGACAGTCTATGGCTACACCTTC. Full variable domain (missing parts from reference TRBV14 and TRBJ1-2): EAGVTQFPSHSVIEKGQTVTLRCDPISGHDNLYWYRRVMGKEIKFLLHFVKESKQDESGMPNNRFLAERTGGTYSTLKVQPAELEDSGVYFCASSHGTVYGYTFGSGTRLTVV.